The 24 T cell receptor beta chains presented below share a single source sample, sequenced in a study of Ad26.COV2.S vaccination and SARS-CoV-2 variants. As to treatment: around 19 received Ad26.COV2.S at low or high dose, single or two shots; several received placebo; per-sample allocation not given. Samples were taken on day 63 after the first vaccine or placebo injection. The protocol was immunoSEQ multiplex PCR, while the TCRdb copy is restricted to in-frame clones and leaves out a portion. The sample carries more than 400,000 clones, around 90% recorded once. Sample: peripheral blood, taken in a trial of Ad26.COV2.S vaccine versus placebo. The receptor set was obtained from a person between 18 and 65 years old who received the Ad26.COV2.S COVID-19 vaccine or a placebo.

The chain links TRBV23-1 to TRBJ1-2; D uncertain. TRBV23-1 qualifies as an ORF whose function is uncertain. The V end lost 2 bases, the J end lost 4 bases, and 17 bases lay between the germline ends. The CDR3 length is 16 residues. CDR3 in amino acids: CASSQLCRETSYGYTF. The CDR3 nucleotides read TGCGCCAGCAGTCAACTTTGTCGAGAAACGTCCTATGGCTACACCTTC.

The CDR3 region is CASSGTTGNGANVLTF. In DNA, the CDR3 is TGTGCCAGCAGCGGAACGACAGGGAATGGGGCCAACGTCCTGACTTTC. This chain links TRBV7-3 with TRBJ2-6; TRBD1 aligns across 7 bases. CDR1 and CDR2 from the germline V gene are SGHTA and FQGTGA. V shed 5 bases, J shed 3 bases, and the junction held 7 bases outside the gene matches. This CDR3 is 16 amino acids long.

The rearrangement links TRBV28 to TRBJ1-6; 9 nucleotides align to TRBD1. The junction had 9 bases not matched to a gene; V was cut back by 8 bases and J by 1 base. This CDR3 is built from 17 residues. Germline V gene sequence: CDR1 MDHEN, CDR2 SYDVKM. In DNA form, the CDR3 reads TGTGCCAGCTTTACAGGGGGCGCAGATTCCTATAATTCACCCCTCCACTTT. Protein product: CASFTGGADSYNSPLHF.

V and J are TRBV6-2 or TRBV6-3 and TRBJ1-5; 9 bases map to TRBD1. CDR1 and CDR2 (germline): MNHEY, SVGEGT. J gave up 1 base and V 3 bases, and 7 bases lay outside the gene matches. The CDR3 runs 17 residues. For the CDR3, the DNA is TGTGCCAGCAGTTATACGACAGGGGGTAGAAGCAATCAGCCCCAGCATTTT. Its protein product is CASSYTTGGRSNQPQHF.

The V and J genes are TRBV12-3 or TRBV12-4 and TRBJ1-1; no clear D. The CDR3 spans 11 residues. Between the trimmed V and J ends, which lost 5 bases and 4 bases, there was a span of 5 bases. CDR3 in amino acids: CASSRSTEAFF. CDR3 coding DNA: TGTGCCAGCAGTAGGAGCACTGAAGCTTTCTTT.

This chain uses TRBV7-9 with TRBJ2-7; a possible D gene is TRBD1 (5 bases). With 4 bases removed from V and 6 bases from J, the gap between germline ends came to 16 bases. Looked up from germline, CDR1 is SEHNR and CDR2 is FQNEAQ (reference sequence). This CDR3 spans 14 amino acids. The CDR3 coding sequence is TGTGCCAGCAGCTCGACAGTCTCTATCCCCGAGCAGTACTTC. Translated, it gives CASSSTVSIPEQYF.

The chain joins TRBV27 to TRBJ2-4, with a possible D match to TRBD2 (5 bases). Per germline, CDR1 MNHEY and CDR2 SMNVEV (reference sequence). V was cut by 4 bases and J by 0 bases, with 7 bases left in between. CDR3 length: 14 amino acids. Here the CDR3 DNA reads TGTGCCAGCAGTTCCGGGGTAGCCAAAAACATTCAGTACTTC. Its protein is CASSSGVAKNIQYF.

This chain uses TRBV6-1 with TRBJ1-6, with 11 positions matching TRBD1. Losses at the gene ends were 1 base for V and 11 bases for J; bases not matched to a gene: 7. Germline CDR1 is MNHNS and CDR2 is SASEGT. The CDR3 runs to 16 residues. CDR3 sequence (DNA): TGTGCCAGCAGTGAAGATGTTGGGACAGGGGGGGCACCCCTCCACTTT. This translates into CASSEDVGTGGAPLHF.

DNA for the CDR3: TGTGCCAGCAGTGAATATGTCGGAACCTACGAGCAGTACTTC. Its translation: CASSEYVGTYEQYF. V usage is TRBV6-1 and J usage is TRBJ2-7; D is undetermined. The CDR3 is 14 amino acids. The V gene lost 2 bases and the J gene lost 2 bases, with 10 bases spanning the gap. Germline CDR1 is MNHNS and CDR2 is SASEGT.

The chain carries TRBV6-4 and TRBJ1-4; D remains unclear. The CDR3 is 13 residues long. V was trimmed by 3 bases and J by 8 bases, leaving 10 bases between them. CDR1 is MRHNA, CDR2 SNTAGT, per germline. The CDR3 coding sequence is TGTGCCAGCAGTGAGGAGGTTGGGGAAAAACTGTTTTTT. Translated: CASSEEVGEKLFF.

The V call is TRBV5-4, the J call TRBJ2-7, with 8 positions matching TRBD2. The CDR3 is made up of 15 amino acids. Germline CDR1 SGHNT, CDR2 YYREEE (reference sequence). V trimming: 4 bases; J trimming: 2 bases; junction bases outside the gene matches: 8. DNA of the CDR3: TGTGCCAGCAGCCAGAGCAGGACTAGCACCTACGAGCAGTACTTC. This encodes CASSQSRTSTYEQYF.

The rearrangement joins TRBV6-5 to TRBJ2-7; 7 bases map to TRBD1. The CDR3 loop spans 12 amino acids. Per the germline V gene, CDR1 is MNHEY and CDR2 is SVGAGI. Trimming removed 8 bases from V and 3 bases from J; junction bases left unmatched: 4. For the CDR3, the DNA is TGTGCCAGCGGGGACAGTAGCTACGAGCAGTACTTC. It encodes CASGDSSYEQYF.

CDR3 DNA sequence: TGCGCCAGCAAACCAGGGGGCGGCGAGCAGTACTTC. It encodes CASKPGGGEQYF. This sequence joins TRBV4-3 and TRBJ2-7, with 8 bases that match TRBD1. Unmatched junction bases numbered 5, after V lost 7 bases and J lost 6 bases. Germline values: CDR1 LGHNA, CDR2 YSLEER. This CDR3 contains 12 residues.

The rearrangement joins TRBV7-3 to TRBJ1-1, with D possibly matching TRBD1 (5 bases). The CDR3 extends over 13 amino acids. Germline-derived CDR1 and CDR2 are SGHTA and FQGTGA. V was trimmed by 4 bases and J by 3 bases, leaving 9 bases between them. The CDR3 loop is CASSSGTHTEAFF. The CDR3 DNA sequence: TGTGCCAGCAGCTCCGGGACCCACACTGAAGCTTTCTTT.

This chain joins TRBV27 and TRBJ2-7; the D is unclear. The CDR3 is 13 residues long. In germline, CDR1 is MNHEY, CDR2 SMNVEV (reference sequence). V lost 0 bases to trimming and J lost 3 bases, with 6 bases between them. For the CDR3, the DNA is TGTGCCAGCAGTTTATCGGAGAGCTACGAGCAGTACTTC. Its protein is CASSLSESYEQYF.

This clone is a singleton in its sample. The rearrangement uses TRBV3-1 (or the pseudogene TRBV3-2) and TRBJ1-2; D is unresolved. V dropped 1 base and J dropped 3 bases, with 21 bases sitting between them. The CDR3 totals 18 residues. The V gene's germline CDR1 is LGHDT and CDR2 YNNKEL (reference sequence). CDR3 protein: CASSQGSDLPGIHYGYTF. DNA of the CDR3: TGTGCCAGCAGCCAAGGTTCGGACCTCCCCGGGATCCACTATGGCTACACCTTC.

The chain links TRBV5-6 to TRBJ2-1; D not certain. This CDR3 has 17 amino acids. With 1 base removed from V and 0 bases from J, the gap between germline ends came to 14 bases. Looked up from germline, CDR1 is SGHDT and CDR2 is YYEEEE. The CDR3 sequence is CASSLFQLRSSYNEQFF. The CDR3 DNA reads as TGTGCCAGCAGCTTGTTCCAGCTCCGGAGCTCCTACAATGAGCAGTTCTTC. The entire variable domain, with the rest obtained from reference TRBV5-6 and TRBJ2-1, is as follows: DAGVTQSPTHLIKTRGQQVTLRCSPKSGHDTVSWYQQALGQGPQFIFQYYEEEERQRGNFPDRFSGHQFPNYSSELNVNALLLGDSALYLCASSLFQLRSSYNEQFFGPGTRLTVL.

The rearrangement links TRBV6-2 or TRBV6-3 to TRBJ2-6; D is ambiguous. The CDR3 covers 14 residues. CDR1 and CDR2 from the germline V gene are MNHEY and SVGEGT. Trimming stripped 7 bases from V and 0 bases from J, with 7 bases between. CDR3 sequence: CASTPSSGANVLTF. As DNA, the CDR3 is TGTGCCAGCACCCCCAGCTCTGGGGCCAACGTCCTGACTTTC.

The genes are TRBV7-2 and TRBJ2-7; D is unclear. Trimming stripped 2 bases from V and 1 base from J, with 15 bases between. This CDR3 spans 16 amino acids. Germline V lookup: CDR1 SGHTA, CDR2 FQGNSA. The CDR3 coding sequence is TGTGCCAGCAGCTTAAAGTCACAGCTGGAATCCTACGAGCAGTACTTC. It specifies CASSLKSQLESYEQYF.

Remarks on this clone: The junction departs from the called germline gene at one end, perhaps through a read error. This chain uses TRBV28 with TRBJ2-7; TRBD1 agrees at 10 bases. This CDR3 spans 15 amino acids. CDR1 and CDR2 (germline): MDHEN, SYDVKM. In DNA form, the CDR3 reads TGTGCCAACAGTCGCCCCAGACAGGGGGCTGGGGAGCAGTACTTC. It is translated as CANSRPRQGAGEQYF.

The CDR3 DNA reads as TGCAGCGTTGAAGAGGGGTCGGGACTAGCGGGGACCCAGTACTTC. Protein sequence: CSVEEGSGLAGTQYF. The V call is TRBV29-1, the J call TRBJ2-5, with TRBD2 identical over 12 bases. The CDR3 sequence is 15 residues long. V was clipped by 0 bases and J by 7 bases; unmatched bases: 6. Germline assignment: CDR1 SQVTM and CDR2 ANQGSEA.

This chain connects TRBV6-2 or TRBV6-3 to TRBJ1-5; possible D gene TRBD1, 5 bases. Deletions cut 0 bases from V and 0 bases from J, with 9 bases between. In germline, CDR1 is MNHEY, CDR2 SVGEGT. The CDR3 sequence is 16 residues long. The CDR3 DNA reads as TGTGCCAGCAGTTACTCAAGACAGTTTAGCAATCAGCCCCAGCATTTT. This encodes CASSYSRQFSNQPQHF.

The V call is TRBV7-2, the J call TRBJ2-7; no clear D. Germline V gene lookup returns CDR1 SGHTA and CDR2 FQGNSA. The CDR3 is 13 amino acids. Trimming took 2 bases from V and 3 from J, leaving 8 bases between them. The CDR3 bases are TGTGCCAGCAGCTTAAGGTGGGACTACGAGCAGTACTTC. Translated: CASSLRWDYEQYF.

The DNA of the CDR3 is TGTGCCAGCAGTGAATATAGGGGGGCTGGAAACACCATATATTTT. Protein sequence: CASSEYRGAGNTIYF. The chain combines TRBV2 with TRBJ1-3; a possible D gene is TRBD1 (6 bases). The CDR3 extends over 15 amino acids. V was pared by 2 bases and J by 2 bases, with 10 bases between. The V gene's germline CDR1 is SNHLY and CDR2 FYNNEI.